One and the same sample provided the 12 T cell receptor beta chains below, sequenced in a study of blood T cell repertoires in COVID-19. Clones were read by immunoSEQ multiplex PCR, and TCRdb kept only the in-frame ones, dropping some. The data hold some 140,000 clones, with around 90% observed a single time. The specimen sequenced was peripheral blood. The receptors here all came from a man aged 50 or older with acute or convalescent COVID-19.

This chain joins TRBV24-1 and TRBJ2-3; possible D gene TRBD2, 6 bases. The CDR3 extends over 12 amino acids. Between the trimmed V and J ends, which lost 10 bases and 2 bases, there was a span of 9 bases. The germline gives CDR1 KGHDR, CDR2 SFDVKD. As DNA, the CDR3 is TGTGCCACGCGGGACGACACAGATACGCAGTATTTT. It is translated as CATRDDTDTQYF.

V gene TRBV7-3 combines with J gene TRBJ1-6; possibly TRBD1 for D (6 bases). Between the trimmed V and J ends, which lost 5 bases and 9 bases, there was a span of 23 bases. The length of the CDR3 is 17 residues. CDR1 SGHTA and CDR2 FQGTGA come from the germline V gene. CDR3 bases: TGTGCCAGCAGCCGTACTGGGACACCCGGGGGGAGTTCACCCCTCCACTTT. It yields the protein CASSRTGTPGGSSPLHF.

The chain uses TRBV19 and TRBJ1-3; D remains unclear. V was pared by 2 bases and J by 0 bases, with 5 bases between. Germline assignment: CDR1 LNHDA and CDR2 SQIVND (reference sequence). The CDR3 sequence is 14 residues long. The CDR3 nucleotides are TGTGCCAGTAGTATACAGTTCTCTGGAAACACCATATATTTT. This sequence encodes CASSIQFSGNTIYF.

The CDR3 region has the DNA TGTGCCAGCAGAAAATCATACAGGTCACCCCTCCACTTT. Amino acid sequence: CASRKSYRSPLHF. The J gene is TRBJ1-6, the V gene TRBV6-5, with D maybe TRBD1 (5 bases). This CDR3 is built from 13 residues. V was trimmed by 6 bases and J by 10 bases, leaving 13 bases between them. The germline V gene has CDR1 MNHEY and CDR2 SVGAGI.

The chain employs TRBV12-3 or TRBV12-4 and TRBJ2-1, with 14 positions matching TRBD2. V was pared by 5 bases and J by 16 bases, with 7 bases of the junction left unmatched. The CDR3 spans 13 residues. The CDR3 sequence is CASSIGTSGSTFF. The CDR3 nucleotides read TGTGCCAGCAGTATCGGGACTAGCGGGAGTACCTTCTTC.

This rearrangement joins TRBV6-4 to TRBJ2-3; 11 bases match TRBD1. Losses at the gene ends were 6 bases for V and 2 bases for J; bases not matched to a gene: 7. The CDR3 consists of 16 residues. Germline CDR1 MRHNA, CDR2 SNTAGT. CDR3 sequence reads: CASSTRDRGNTDTQYF. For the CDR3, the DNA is TGTGCCAGCAGCACCCGGGACAGGGGGAACACAGATACGCAGTATTTT.

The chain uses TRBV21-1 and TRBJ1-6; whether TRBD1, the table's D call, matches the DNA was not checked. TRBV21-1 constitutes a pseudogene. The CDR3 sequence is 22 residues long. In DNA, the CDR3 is TGTGCCAGCAGCCGGGACAGGGGGCATCTGTATCTTGAGTGCTGGTATAATTCACCCCTCCACTTT. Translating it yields CASSRDRGHLYLECWYNSPLHF.

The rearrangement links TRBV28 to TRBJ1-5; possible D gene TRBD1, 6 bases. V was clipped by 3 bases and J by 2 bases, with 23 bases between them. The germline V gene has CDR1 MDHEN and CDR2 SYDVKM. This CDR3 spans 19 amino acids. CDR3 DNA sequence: TGTGCCAGCAGTTTTAAACAGGGTGTTTCCCAAGCACGCAATCAGCCCCAGCATTTT. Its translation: CASSFKQGVSQARNQPQHF. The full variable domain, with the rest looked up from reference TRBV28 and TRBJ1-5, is DVKVTQSSRYLVKRTGEKVFLECVQDMDHENMFWYRQDPGLGLRLIYFSYDVKMKEKGDIPEGYSVSREKKERFSLILESASTNQTSMYLCASSFKQGVSQARNQPQHFGDGTRLSIL.

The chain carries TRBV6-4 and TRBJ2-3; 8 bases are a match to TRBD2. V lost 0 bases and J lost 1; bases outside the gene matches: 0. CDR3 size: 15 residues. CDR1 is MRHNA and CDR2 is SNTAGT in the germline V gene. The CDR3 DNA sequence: TGTGCCAGCAGTGACTCTAGCGGGGGCACAGATACGCAGTATTTT. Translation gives CASSDSSGGTDTQYF.

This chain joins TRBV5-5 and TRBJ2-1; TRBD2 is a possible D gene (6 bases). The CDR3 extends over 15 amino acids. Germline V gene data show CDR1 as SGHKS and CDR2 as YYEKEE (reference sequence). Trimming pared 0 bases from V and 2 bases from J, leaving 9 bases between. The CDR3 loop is CASSLEEGPYNEQFF. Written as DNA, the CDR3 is TGTGCCAGCAGCTTGGAGGAGGGCCCCTACAATGAGCAGTTCTTC.

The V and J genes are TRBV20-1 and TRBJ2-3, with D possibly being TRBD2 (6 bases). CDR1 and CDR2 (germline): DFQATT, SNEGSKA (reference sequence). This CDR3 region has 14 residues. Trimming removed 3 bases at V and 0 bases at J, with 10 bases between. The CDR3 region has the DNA TGCAGTGCTAGTGGGGCGGGAAGCACAGATACGCAGTATTTT. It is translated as CSASGAGSTDTQYF.

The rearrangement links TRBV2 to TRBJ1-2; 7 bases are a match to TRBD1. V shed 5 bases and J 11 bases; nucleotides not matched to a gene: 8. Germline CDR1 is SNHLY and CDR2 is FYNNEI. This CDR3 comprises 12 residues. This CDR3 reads CASSIRQGWYTF. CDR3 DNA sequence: TGTGCCAGCAGTATTCGACAGGGCTGGTACACCTTC.